This passage covers 6 T cell receptor beta chains from one sample sequenced in a study of T cell clones after liver transplantation (dated by TCRdb to between 2017 and 2020). The sample's time point label is to be understood as: pre-transplant. Libraries were built with the immunoSEQ multiplex PCR assay. TCRdb retrieved this table from immuneACCESS and kept in-frame rearrangements only. Not all clones are present; in checked studies, unresolved V genes account for under half, and no reason is known for the remainder. The sample includes 70,000 to 80,000 clones, with roughly 90% observed a single time. The ten biggest clones cover approximately 2.6% of the sample. The sample here was CD4+ T cells from blood, taken before liver transplant. The receptors were gathered from a human donor who received a liver transplant.

This sequence joins TRBV7-8 and TRBJ2-2; possibly TRBD2 for D (5 bases). CDR3 size: 15 residues. Germline V CDR1 and CDR2: SGHVS, FQNEAQ. V was pared by 4 bases and J by 7 bases, with 16 bases between. DNA for the CDR3: TGTGCCAGCAGCTCCTTAGGTGGGAGTGGCGGGGAGCTGTTTTTT. As protein: CASSSLGGSGGELFF.

CDR3 sequence reads: CSVGLVRVGFSNEQFF. The CDR3 DNA reads as TGCAGCGTTGGCCTTGTCAGGGTAGGTTTTAGCAATGAGCAGTTCTTC. The rearrangement joins TRBV29-1 to TRBJ2-1; tentatively, D is TRBD1 (5 bases). CDR3 length: 16 amino acids. Germline V gene sequence: CDR1 SQVTM, CDR2 ANQGSEA. Trimming left V 4 bases short and J 6 bases short, with 22 bases between.

V usage is TRBV5-1 and J usage is TRBJ1-2; TRBD1 might be the D (5 bases). The CDR3 is 16 amino acids. The V end was cut by 4 bases, the J end by 6 bases, with 22 bases between. CDR1 is SGHRS and CDR2 is YFSETQ in the germline V gene. CDR3: CASSPGHLPPGDGYTF. The CDR3, as DNA: TGCGCCAGCAGCCCAGGGCATCTACCCCCTGGCGATGGCTACACCTTC.

This clone was found once. The chain recombines TRBV25-1 with TRBJ2-7, with TRBD1 as a possible D gene (6 bases). Germline CDR1 and CDR2: MGHDK and SYGVNS. Trimming stripped 8 bases from V and 2 bases from J, with 13 bases between. This CDR3 comprises 13 residues. The CDR3 DNA reads as TGTGCCAGCTTGGGGGCAGCAACCTACGAGCAGTACTTC. This translates into CASLGAATYEQYF.

This sequence joins TRBV5-1 and TRBJ1-2; a weak D match, TRBD1 (5 bases). This CDR3 comprises 15 residues. Germline V CDR1 and CDR2: SGHRS, YFSETQ. Between the trimmed V and J ends, which lost 4 bases and 1 base, there was a span of 14 bases. CDR3 region: CASSPQPGLNYGYTF. The CDR3 bases are TGCGCCAGCAGCCCCCAACCGGGACTTAACTATGGCTACACCTTC.

This chain links TRBV19 with TRBJ2-1; D is perhaps TRBD1 or TRBD2 (5 bases each). V was pared by 7 bases and J by 0 bases, with 13 bases between. This CDR3 spans 15 amino acids. The germline V gene has CDR1 LNHDA and CDR2 SQIVND (reference sequence). CDR3 region: CASTRDGSSYNEQFF. CDR3 bases: TGTGCCAGTACCCGGGACGGTAGCTCCTACAATGAGCAGTTCTTC.